Listed below are T cell receptor beta chains from one sample, sequenced in a study of cytomegalovirus exposure and HLA in healthy donors. Measured with immunoSEQ multiplex PCR; TCRdb has only the in-frame clones, and not every one. The sample carries about 130,000 clones, more than 65% recorded once. The sequenced sample consisted of PBMCs. These receptors were taken from an older woman in good health and CMV-seropositive. The CDR3 runs from the conserved cysteine through the conserved F or W. Fields, in order: V gene, D gene, CDR3 length, clone size, J gene, CDR3 DNA, CDR3 protein. A D gene is named only where the DNA matches it firmly. Size values are once, few and many counts, or a class for expanded clones, and some rows have none.

TRBV5-1,TRBD1,15,NA,TRBJ1-2,TGCGCCAGCGGCCCAAGGACAGGGTATAACTATGGCTACACCTTC,CASGPRTGYNYGYTF
TRBV30,TRBD2,11,NA,TRBJ2-3,TGTGCCTGGAGTATAGCGGGAGGGCAGTATTTT,CAWSIAGGQYF
TRBV10-3,TRBD1,12,NA,TRBJ1-2,TGTGCCATCATGGGGACAGGGAATCTCTACACCTTC,CAIMGTGNLYTF
TRBV9,TRBD2,15,few,TRBJ2-1,TGTGCCAGCAGCGTAGGCGGGAGAGCTTACAATGAGCAGTTCTTC,CASSVGGRAYNEQFF
TRBV19,TRBD1,16,NA,TRBJ2-2,TGTGCCAGTAGAACTTCCCCACAGGGGGTAATCGGGGAGCTGTTTTTT,CASRTSPQGVIGELFF
TRBV6-5,NA,15,NA,TRBJ2-7,TGTGCCAGCAGTTACGACGGGACAAGGACCTACGAGCAGTACTTC,CASSYDGTRTYEQYF
TRBV29-1,NA,11,NA,TRBJ2-7,TGCAGCGTAGGGACTCCTTACGAGCAGTACTTC,CSVGTPYEQYF
TRBV27,TRBD1,14,few,TRBJ2-7,TGTGCCAATCAACAGGGGGTTCCTCCCTACGAGCAGTACTTC,CANQQGVPPYEQYF
TRBV7-9,TRBD2,15,NA,TRBJ2-7,TGTGCCAGCAGCTTAATGGGGGGGGACCTTTACGAGCAGTACTTC,CASSLMGGDLYEQYF
TRBV4-1,NA,16,once,TRBJ2-5,TGCGCCAGCAGCCAAGTAGGTGACTCGCCCCGGGAGACCCAGTACTTC,CASSQVGDSPRETQYF
TRBV6-1,TRBD1,13,few,TRBJ1-4,TGTGCCATTGGACAGGGGAACTATGAAAAACTGTTTTTT,CAIGQGNYEKLFF
TRBV6-5,NA,14,once,TRBJ2-1,TGTGCCAGCAGTATACTCAGGGGTCGGAGGGAGCAGTTCTTC,CASSILRGRREQFF
TRBV27,NA,16,NA,TRBJ2-5,TGTGCCAGCAGTCCCCTACAGGGTTTCATCGGAGAGACCCAGTACTTC,CASSPLQGFIGETQYF
TRBV2,NA,14,NA,TRBJ2-5,TGTGCCAGCAGTGTTGGGACAATTAAAGAGACCCAGTACTTC,CASSVGTIKETQYF
TRBV7-6,NA,13,NA,TRBJ1-6,TGTGCCAGCAGCTTAGGTAGCGCTTCACCCCTCCACTTT,CASSLGSASPLHF
TRBV10-3,NA,13,NA,TRBJ1-1,TGTGCCATCATAAAGGACATGAACACTGAAGCTTTCTTT,CAIIKDMNTEAFF
TRBV6-5,NA,14,NA,TRBJ2-7,TGTGCCAGCGGAAAGAGCACTAGCTCCTACGAGCAGTACTTC,CASGKSTSSYEQYF
TRBV6-1,NA,15,NA,TRBJ1-4,TGTGCCAGCAGTGAAGGTCCGGAGGTCGGCGAAAAACTGTTTTTT,CASSEGPEVGEKLFF
TRBV19,TRBD1,14,NA,TRBJ1-6,TGTGCCAGTAGTGCCCCGGACAGGGATTCACCCCTCCACTTT,CASSAPDRDSPLHF
TRBV5-4,NA,15,NA,TRBJ1-1,TGTGCCAGCAGCTTGTCCCCCGGGGAGGGGACTGAAGCTTTCTTT,CASSLSPGEGTEAFF
TRBV30,NA,14,NA,TRBJ2-7,TGTGCCTGGAGTAGCCGGGGAGTGATCTACGAGCAGTACTTC,CAWSSRGVIYEQYF
TRBV9,TRBD1,16,NA,TRBJ1-3,TGTGCCAGCAGCGGGACAGGGCTGATCGGTGGAAACACCATATATTTT,CASSGTGLIGGNTIYF
TRBV4-3,TRBD1,15,few,TRBJ2-7,TGCGCCAGCAGCCAAGATGGGACAGGGGCCTACGAGCAGTACTTC,CASSQDGTGAYEQYF
TRBV11-2,TRBD2,16,NA,TRBJ2-1,TGTGCCAGCAGCCCCCTGCTGACGGGAGGGAGGAATGAGCAGTTCTTC,CASSPLLTGGRNEQFF
TRBV2,NA,14,few,TRBJ2-2,TGTGCCAGCATAGGACAATCGAACACCGGGGAGCTGTTTTTT,CASIGQSNTGELFF
TRBV10-3,NA,15,NA,TRBJ2-3,TGTGCCATCTCCCAGGACTCCCATAGGCCGGGTACGCAGTATTTT,CAISQDSHRPGTQYF
TRBV6-1,TRBD1,14,once,TRBJ2-5,TGTGCCAGCATACAAGACAGGGGTCGAGAGACCCAGTACTTC,CASIQDRGRETQYF
TRBV11-2,NA,12,NA,TRBJ1-1,TGTGCCAGCAAGCAAACAGGGTCCGAAGCTTTCTTT,CASKQTGSEAFF
TRBV7-2,TRBD1,16,NA,TRBJ1-2,TGTGCCAGCAGCTTAGAGGCGGACAGGGGGCGAAGTGGCTACACCTTC,CASSLEADRGRSGYTF
TRBV5-1,TRBD2,17,NA,TRBJ2-1,TGCGCCAGCAACGGAAACCCCGGGACTACCTCTTTCGGTGAGCAGTTCTTC,CASNGNPGTTSFGEQFF
TRBV19,NA,16,NA,TRBJ2-1,TGTGCCAGTAATAGGGGGAGGGGGGCGGCCATATGGGAGCAGTTCTTC,CASNRGRGAAIWEQFF
TRBV7-9,NA,16,NA,TRBJ2-3,TGTGCCAGCAGCTTAGATGGGGGCTCGATCACAGATACGCAGTATTTT,CASSLDGGSITDTQYF
TRBV2,TRBD2,16,NA,TRBJ2-3,TGTGCCAGCAGTTTCCGGACTAGCGGGGGCACAGATACGCAGTATTTT,CASSFRTSGGTDTQYF
TRBV6-6,TRBD1,16,NA,TRBJ1-6,TGTGCCAGCAGTTACTATACAGGGGGCGATAATTCACCCCTCCACTTT,CASSYYTGGDNSPLHF
TRBV30,NA,13,few,TRBJ1-3,TGTGCCTGGAGTAAAGGGGAACTGAACACCATATATTTT,CAWSKGELNTIYF
TRBV15,NA,16,few,TRBJ1-4,TGTGCCACCAGCGGGGCTTTTGGGGCAACTAATGAAAAACTGTTTTTT,CATSGAFGATNEKLFF
TRBV5-4,TRBD1,14,NA,TRBJ2-7,TGTGCCAGCAGCGGGACAGGGGAGGCCTACGAGCAGTACTTC,CASSGTGEAYEQYF
TRBV7-9,NA,12,NA,TRBJ2-1,TGTGCCAGCAGCTCCGGGGTGAACGAGCAGTTCTTC,CASSSGVNEQFF
TRBV11-2,TRBD1,16,NA,TRBJ2-7,TGTGCCAGCAGCCCCGTGGGACGGACAGGGGCACCCGAGCAGTACTTC,CASSPVGRTGAPEQYF
TRBV27,TRBD1,14,NA,TRBJ1-2,TGTGCCAGCAGAGACCGGACAGGGCGGTGGGGCTACACCTTC,CASRDRTGRWGYTF
TRBV13,TRBD1,18,NA,TRBJ2-2,TGTGCCAGCAGCTTAGGCGGGCTAGGGACAGGGGGAACCGGGGAGCTGTTTTTT,CASSLGGLGTGGTGELFF
TRBV9,NA,14,once,TRBJ1-5,TGTGCCAGCAGCGTAGGGCAGGTTAATCAGCCCCAGCATTTT,CASSVGQVNQPQHF
TRBV2,NA,16,NA,TRBJ1-1,TGTGCCAGCAGTTTCGGACCGGGGGGGGAGAACACTGAAGCTTTCTTT,CASSFGPGGENTEAFF
TRBV5-1,TRBD1,16,NA,TRBJ1-1,TGCGCCAGCAGCTCCGTCGGGACAGGGGAGAACACTGAAGCTTTCTTT,CASSSVGTGENTEAFF
TRBV2,NA,13,NA,TRBJ1-5,TGTGCCAGCAGTGACAGGTACAATCAGCCCCAGCATTTT,CASSDRYNQPQHF